The source of this T cell receptor beta chain is a study of T cell repertoires in cytomegalovirus infection. As for the study in general: Through public TCR beta signatures, both CMV infection and matching HLA type were indicated.

A remark on this clonotype: Its antigen is unidentified.

Study-level results: Dominant in the ex vivo response were TCR beta clonotypes restricted by HLA-C and specific for CMV.

Germline CDR1 is MNHEY and CDR2 is SVGAGI. This CDR3 comprises 16 residues. Trimming cost V 5 bases and J 2 bases; bases outside gene matches: 4. TCRdb passed the reads through MiXCR, listing each CDR3 protein once. In the table there are hundreds of thousands of distinct CDR3 sequences, approximately 32% of which are singletons. This clonotype was obtained from a human donor in good health (CMV status not recorded). Some clones in this sample may be carry-over from other donors' samples. J is TRBJ2-5 and V is TRBV6-5, with TRBD2 identical over 14 bases. Specimen: cultured CD8+ T cells from PBMCs, collected from culture after CMV antigen stimulation. CDR3 sequence (DNA): TGTGCCAGCAGTAAGACTAGCGGGGGGGTACAAGAGACCCAGTACTTC. Translating it yields CASSKTSGGVQETQYF.